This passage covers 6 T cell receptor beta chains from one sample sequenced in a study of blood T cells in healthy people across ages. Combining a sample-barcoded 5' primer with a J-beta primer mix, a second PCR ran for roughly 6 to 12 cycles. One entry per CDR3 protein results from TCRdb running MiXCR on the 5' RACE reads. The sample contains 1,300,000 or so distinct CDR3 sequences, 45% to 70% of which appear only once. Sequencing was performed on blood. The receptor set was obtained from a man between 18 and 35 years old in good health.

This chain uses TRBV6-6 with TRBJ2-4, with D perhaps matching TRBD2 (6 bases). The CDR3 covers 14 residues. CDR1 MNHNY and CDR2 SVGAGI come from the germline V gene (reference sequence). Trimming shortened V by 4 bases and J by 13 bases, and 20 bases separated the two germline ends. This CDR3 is CASSFVQDYGEQYF. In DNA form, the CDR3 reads TGTGCCAGCAGTTTTGTACAGGACTACGGGGAGCAGTACTTC.

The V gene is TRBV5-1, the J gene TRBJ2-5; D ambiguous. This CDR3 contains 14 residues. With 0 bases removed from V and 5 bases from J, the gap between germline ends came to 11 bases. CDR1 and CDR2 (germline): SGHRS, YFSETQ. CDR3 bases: TGCGCCAGCAGCTTGGAGCCAGGACGGGAGACCCAGTACTTC. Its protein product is CASSLEPGRETQYF.

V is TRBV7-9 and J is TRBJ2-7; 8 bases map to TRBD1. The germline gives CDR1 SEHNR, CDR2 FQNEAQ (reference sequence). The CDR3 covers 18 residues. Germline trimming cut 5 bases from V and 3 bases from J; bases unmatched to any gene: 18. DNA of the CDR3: TGTGCCAGCAGCGACACCGTAAGAGGACAGGGCAAGCACTACGAGCAGTACTTC. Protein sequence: CASSDTVRGQGKHYEQYF. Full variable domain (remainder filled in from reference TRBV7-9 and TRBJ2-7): DTGVSQNPRHKITKRGQNVTFRCDPISEHNRLYWYRQTLGQGPEFLTYFQNEAQLEKSRLLSDRFSAERPKGSFSTLEIQRTEQGDSAMYLCASSDTVRGQGKHYEQYFGPGTRLTVT.

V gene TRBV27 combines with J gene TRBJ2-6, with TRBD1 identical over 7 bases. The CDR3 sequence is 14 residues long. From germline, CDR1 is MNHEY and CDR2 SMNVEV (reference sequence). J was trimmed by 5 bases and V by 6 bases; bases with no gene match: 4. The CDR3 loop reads CASSETGRANVLTF. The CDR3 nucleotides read TGTGCCAGCAGCGAGACAGGGAGGGCCAACGTCCTGACTTTC.

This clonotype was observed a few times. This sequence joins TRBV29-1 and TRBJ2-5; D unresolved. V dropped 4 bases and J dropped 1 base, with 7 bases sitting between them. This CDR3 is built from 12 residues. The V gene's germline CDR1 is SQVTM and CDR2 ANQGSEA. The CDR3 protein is CSVARSQETQYF. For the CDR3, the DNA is TGCAGCGTTGCCAGAAGCCAAGAGACCCAGTACTTC.

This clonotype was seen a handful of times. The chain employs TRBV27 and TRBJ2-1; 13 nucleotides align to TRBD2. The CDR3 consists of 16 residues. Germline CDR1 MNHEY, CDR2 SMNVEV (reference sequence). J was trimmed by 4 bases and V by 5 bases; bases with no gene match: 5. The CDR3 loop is CASSAILAGGYNEQFF. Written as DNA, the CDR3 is TGTGCCAGCAGTGCCATACTAGCGGGGGGGTACAATGAGCAGTTCTTC.